This entry describes one T cell receptor (beta chain). This record comes from a study of shared clonotypes between healthy human individuals. The data were produced by immunoSEQ multiplex PCR, yet TCRdb's version contains in-frame clones alone and is incomplete. The data contain roughly 1.5 million clones, 95% to 99% of them singletons. The source material was naive CD4+ T cells sorted from blood. Subset meaning: CD45RA+ positively selected. The receptor was isolated from a man younger than 40 in good health.

CDR3 in DNA: TGTGCCAGCAGTTACTCGAACCCCGAGACTAATGAAAAACTGTTTTTT. This encodes CASSYSNPETNEKLFF. The V and J genes are TRBV6-5 and TRBJ1-4, with no clear D. Germline V gives CDR1 MNHEY, CDR2 SVGAGI. V was clipped by 0 bases and J by 2 bases, with 10 bases between them. The CDR3 runs to 16 residues.